This TCR beta chain came from a study of CD8+ T cells in alopecia areata. Overall study context: Tofacitinib was taken orally by treated patients, and the dose was 5 to 10 mg twice daily. Patients in the study were on tofacitinib for 6 to 18 months, then off it for 6 months.

Reverse transcription of extracted RNA yielded cDNA, which provided the sequencing template. Some clones are missing from TCRdb's copy, which holds only in-frame ones; the method was immunoSEQ multiplex PCR. Among about 76,000 clones, approximately 66% were seen once, and the ten largest hold 20% to 25%. This clone occurred a few times. No antigen is known for it. Looked up from germline, CDR1 is LNHDA and CDR2 is SQIVND (reference sequence). Trimming removed 3 bases from V and 8 bases from J, with 17 bases in between. The length of the CDR3 is 15 residues. Stated treatment: oral pan-JAK inhibitor, 5-10 mg twice daily. General study results and limits: On tofacitinib, scalp clonality and expanded CD8+ clones among top 100 fell significantly.

The source is a human donor with alopecia areata. The chain is built from TRBV19 and TRBJ2-1, with D tentatively TRBD1 or TRBD2 (5 bases each). Sequences were derived from CD8+ T cells sorted from blood, sampled at week 24, from a patient treated with tofacitinib. DNA of the CDR3: TGTGCCAGTAGTATTGATCAGGGAGAAGGGTATGAGCAGTTCTTC. This sequence encodes CASSIDQGEGYEQFF.